Each of the 32 T cell receptor beta chains below was sequenced from the same sample in a study of blood T cell repertoires in COVID-19 (dated by TCRdb to about 2020). Library creation used the immunoSEQ multiplex PCR assay. TCRdb took this table from immuneACCESS and kept in-frame rearrangements with V and J called. Such tables lack part of the clones; where checked against another copy, unresolved V genes explain under half of the gap, and the rest is unexplained. A total of more than 120,000 clones appear in this sample, 87% of them only once. The ten top clones hold under 9% of the sample. The sample taken for sequencing was peripheral blood. These receptors came from a woman aged 50 to 60 with active or convalescent COVID-19.

The V gene is TRBV27, the J gene TRBJ1-1; 11 bases align to TRBD1. CDR1 and CDR2 (germline): MNHEY, SMNVEV (reference sequence). The CDR3 is made up of 18 amino acids. After removal of 3 bases from V and 0 bases from J, the junction contained 9 bases not matched to a gene. CDR3 nucleotides: TGTGCCAGCAGTTTGGTCACGTGGACAGGGGGCCTGAACACTGAAGCTTTCTTT. It encodes CASSLVTWTGGLNTEAFF.

This chain links TRBV7-9 with TRBJ1-2; 9 bases map to TRBD1. The CDR3 has 14 amino acids. The V and J ends lost 6 bases and 4 bases, in that order; junction bases with no gene match: 6. The germline V gene has CDR1 SEHNR and CDR2 FQNEAQ (reference sequence). The CDR3 sequence: CASRGDRAPYGYTF. CDR3 DNA sequence: TGTGCCAGCAGGGGGGACAGGGCCCCCTATGGCTACACCTTC.

The rearrangement joins TRBV19 to TRBJ2-1; D might be TRBD1 (6 bases). The ends were cut back, 7 bases at V and 0 bases at J, with 10 bases in the middle. This CDR3 has 14 residues. In germline, CDR1 is LNHDA, CDR2 SQIVND (reference sequence). Here the CDR3 DNA reads TGTGCCAGTACAGGCAGGGGCTCCTACAATGAGCAGTTCTTC. It yields the protein CASTGRGSYNEQFF.

This rearrangement joins TRBV29-1 to TRBJ1-2; 8 nucleotides agree with TRBD1. The CDR3 loop spans 13 amino acids. In germline, CDR1 is SQVTM, CDR2 ANQGSEA. V trimming: 4 bases; J trimming: 8 bases; junction bases outside the gene matches: 9. The CDR3 DNA is TGCAGCGTTGCCACAGGGGGGCCTAGGGGCTACACCTTC. This translates into CSVATGGPRGYTF.

V usage is TRBV5-4 and J usage is TRBJ1-3; D call uncertain. V dropped 4 bases and J dropped 2 bases, with 13 bases sitting between them. The CDR3 sequence is 15 residues long. From germline, CDR1 is SGHNT and CDR2 YYREEE (reference sequence). The CDR3 loop is CASSPDPGTGNTIYF. Written as DNA, the CDR3 is TGTGCCAGCAGCCCCGACCCGGGGACTGGAAACACCATATATTTT.

The chain carries TRBV29-1 and TRBJ1-2; TRBD1 aligns across 7 bases. The CDR3 loop spans 13 amino acids. The V and J ends lost 7 bases and 8 bases, in that order; junction bases with no gene match: 13. Germline V gives CDR1 SQVTM, CDR2 ANQGSEA. The CDR3 DNA follows: TGCAGCGCCGAGGGTAGAGGGGGCTGGGGCTACACCTTC. Its protein is CSAEGRGGWGYTF.

This sequence joins TRBV5-1 and TRBJ2-5, with 8 bases matching TRBD2. The length of the CDR3 is 14 residues. V gave up 4 bases and J gave up 5 bases; unmatched junction bases: 7. The germline gives CDR1 SGHRS, CDR2 YFSETQ. The CDR3 region is CASSPGGARETQYF. The CDR3 DNA sequence: TGCGCCAGCAGCCCCGGGGGGGCCCGGGAGACCCAGTACTTC.

This clone was detected only a few times. The chain employs TRBV7-2 and TRBJ1-2; no reliable D call. Germline V gene lookup returns CDR1 SGHTA and CDR2 FQGNSA. The V and J ends lost 1 base and 2 bases respectively, with 8 bases between them. The CDR3 covers 14 residues. CDR3 residues: CASSLGSQNYGYTF. The DNA of the CDR3 is TGTGCCAGCAGCTTAGGGTCACAGAACTATGGCTACACCTTC.

J is TRBJ2-1 and V is TRBV6-5, with D possibly TRBD2 on 5 matching bases. The CDR3 length is 15 residues. The V end was cut by 0 bases, the J end by 8 bases, with 14 bases between. Germline V gene data show CDR1 as MNHEY and CDR2 as SVGAGI. The CDR3 here is CASSYSNWRVDEQFF. The CDR3 coding sequence is TGTGCCAGCAGTTACTCGAATTGGCGGGTGGATGAGCAGTTCTTC.

This sequence joins TRBV5-5 and TRBJ1-6; D is possibly TRBD1 (5 bases). The length of the CDR3 is 16 residues. Germline CDR1 is SGHKS and CDR2 is YYEKEE (reference sequence). V was trimmed by 2 bases and J by 7 bases, leaving 16 bases between them. This chain's CDR3 is CASSFGGRVGNSPLHF. The CDR3 DNA sequence: TGTGCCAGCAGCTTCGGGGGACGGGTTGGGAATTCACCCCTCCACTTT.

The rearrangement links TRBV9 to TRBJ2-2; D not resolved. Deletions cut 0 bases from V and 1 base from J, with 7 bases between. The CDR3 length is 15 residues. CDR1 is SGDLS and CDR2 is YYNGEE in the germline V gene. This chain's CDR3 is CASSVAQLNTGELFF. CDR3 DNA sequence: TGTGCCAGCAGCGTAGCACAGCTGAACACCGGGGAGCTGTTTTTT.

This clone was picked up one time. The rearrangement joins TRBV5-1 to TRBJ1-2, with no clear D. V lost 0 bases, J lost 4 bases, and 4 bases lay in between. The CDR3 extends over 12 amino acids. Germline V lookup: CDR1 SGHRS, CDR2 YFSETQ. DNA of the CDR3: TGCGCCAGCAGCTTGGGTCTCTATGGCTACACCTTC. Its translation: CASSLGLYGYTF.

V usage is TRBV3-1 (or the pseudogene TRBV3-2) and J usage is TRBJ1-1; D uncertain. The germline V gene has CDR1 LGHDT and CDR2 YNNKEL (reference sequence). The CDR3 sequence is 14 residues long. With 1 base removed from V and 4 bases from J, the gap between germline ends came to 10 bases. CDR3 sequence (DNA): TGTGCCAGCAGCCAAGTTACGTACAGCACTGAAGCTTTCTTT. Amino acids: CASSQVTYSTEAFF.

This clone was detected once. The J gene is TRBJ1-5, the V gene TRBV7-8; 8 bases agree with TRBD1. This CDR3 contains 15 residues. CDR1 SGHVS and CDR2 FQNEAQ come from the germline V gene. With V trimmed by 4 bases and J by 3 bases, 5 bases remained unmatched. CDR3 in amino acids: CASSSGTGDNQPQHF. In DNA form, the CDR3 reads TGTGCCAGCAGCTCCGGGACAGGAGACAATCAGCCCCAGCATTTT.

This sequence joins TRBV7-2 and TRBJ1-4, with TRBD1 identical over 9 bases. The CDR3 spans 16 residues. Germline values: CDR1 SGHTA, CDR2 FQGNSA. Unmatched junction bases numbered 9, after V lost 1 base and J lost 9 bases. The CDR3 reads CASSLEGGTGLQKLFF. As DNA, the CDR3 is TGTGCCAGCAGCTTAGAGGGGGGGACAGGGTTGCAAAAACTGTTTTTT.

J is TRBJ1-1 and V is TRBV11-1; D ambiguous. The V end was cut by 9 bases, the J end by 0 bases, with 14 bases between. The CDR3 totals 14 residues. Germline CDR1 SGHAT, CDR2 FQDESV (reference sequence). CDR3 in amino acids: CASVESLMNTEAFF. The CDR3 nucleotides are TGTGCCAGTGTTGAAAGCCTCATGAACACTGAAGCTTTCTTT.

The rearrangement uses TRBV12-3 or TRBV12-4 and TRBJ1-1; D ambiguous. The CDR3 loop spans 12 amino acids. V was pared by 6 bases and J by 5 bases, with 10 bases between. As DNA, the CDR3 is TGTGCCAGCAGCCCCAGTTATACTGAAGCTTTCTTT. This sequence encodes CASSPSYTEAFF.

This clone showed up just once. The V call is TRBV20-1, the J call TRBJ2-2, with D unresolved. CDR3 size: 11 residues. The germline V gene has CDR1 DFQATT and CDR2 SNEGSKA (reference sequence). The CDR3 loop is CSVRVSGELFF. The CDR3 coding sequence is TGCAGCGTTCGCGTTTCCGGGGAGCTGTTTTTT.

V usage is TRBV7-2 and J usage is TRBJ1-1; 7 bases agree with TRBD1. Germline trimming cut 1 base from V and 2 bases from J; bases unmatched to any gene: 4. The CDR3 covers 15 residues. Looked up from germline, CDR1 is SGHTA and CDR2 is FQGNSA. CDR3 sequence (DNA): TGTGCCAGCAGCTTAGACAGGGGCCCCAACACTGAAGCTTTCTTT. Encoded protein: CASSLDRGPNTEAFF.

The chain joins TRBV15 to TRBJ1-1; D is unresolved. The length of the CDR3 is 16 residues. The V gene's germline CDR1 is LNHNV and CDR2 YYDKDF (reference sequence). Trimming shortened V by 1 base and J by 4 bases, and 16 bases separated the two germline ends. This CDR3 is CATSRVPESGRTEAFF. The DNA for the CDR3 is TGTGCCACCAGCAGAGTCCCCGAAAGTGGGCGCACTGAAGCTTTCTTT.

For the CDR3, the DNA is TGTGCCTGGAACTTAGCGGGGGATACGCAGTATTTT. Residues: CAWNLAGDTQYF. V and J are TRBV30 and TRBJ2-3; TRBD2 matches 8 bases. Germline CDR1 GTSNPN, CDR2 SVGIG (reference sequence). V trimming: 4 bases; J trimming: 6 bases; junction bases outside the gene matches: 3. CDR3 length: 12 residues.

This chain joins TRBV12-5 and TRBJ2-7; 12 bases map to TRBD1. There are 14 residues in the CDR3. V shed 4 bases and J 7 bases; nucleotides not matched to a gene: 5. From germline, CDR1 is LGHNT and CDR2 FRNRAP. Here the CDR3 DNA reads TGTGCTAGTGGTTCGGGACAGGGGGCCGAGGAGCAGTACTTC. Residues: CASGSGQGAEEQYF.

CDR3: CAISESTHGSDTQYF. DNA for the CDR3: TGTGCCATCAGTGAGTCTACACACGGGTCAGATACGCAGTATTTT. The V call is TRBV10-3, the J call TRBJ2-3; D is undetermined. CDR1 is ENHRY and CDR2 is SYGVKD in the germline V gene. CDR3 length equals 15 residues. V gave up 0 bases and J gave up 4 bases, with 11 bases separating them.

The chain recombines TRBV6-2 or TRBV6-3 with TRBJ1-1, with 7 bases identical to TRBD1. V trimming: 0 bases; J trimming: 2 bases; junction bases outside the gene matches: 6. Germline CDR1 MNHEY, CDR2 SVGEGT. The CDR3 runs 16 residues. CDR3 nucleotides: TGTGCCAGCAGTTACTCGTATCAGGGGGTCAACACTGAAGCTTTCTTT. It specifies CASSYSYQGVNTEAFF.

The V gene is TRBV7-2, the J gene TRBJ1-5, with D possibly TRBD1 on 5 matching bases. This CDR3 has 18 residues. V shed 2 bases and J shed 1 base, with 18 bases lying between them. Per the germline V gene, CDR1 is SGHTA and CDR2 is FQGNSA. The CDR3 sequence is CASSLRQGLGGSNQPQHF. CDR3 DNA sequence: TGTGCCAGCAGCTTACGTCAGGGCTTGGGTGGAAGCAATCAGCCCCAGCATTTT.

As DNA, the CDR3 is TGTGCCAGCAGTTACATAGGGGCTGAAGCTTTCTTT. As protein: CASSYIGAEAFF. The chain joins TRBV6-2 or TRBV6-3 to TRBJ1-1; tentative D call: TRBD1 (5 bases). V gave up 2 bases and J gave up 6 bases, with 7 bases separating them. The CDR3 is 12 amino acids. Per the germline V gene, CDR1 is MNHEY and CDR2 is SVGEGT.

The V and J genes are TRBV7-2 and TRBJ2-2; no firm D call. Germline V gene lookup returns CDR1 SGHTA and CDR2 FQGNSA. Trimming removed 5 bases at V and 5 bases at J, with 9 bases between. This CDR3 spans 13 amino acids. The DNA of the CDR3 is TGTGCCAGCAGCCCCGTAGCAACCGGGGAGCTGTTTTTT. Its protein product is CASSPVATGELFF. Complete variable domain (other parts from reference TRBV7-2 and TRBJ2-2): GAGVSQSPSNKVTEKGKDVELRCDPISGHTALYWYRQSLGQGLEFLIYFQGNSAPDKSGLPSDRFSAERTGGSVSTLTIQRTQQEDSAVYLCASSPVATGELFFGEGSRLTVL.

This clone was detected once. The V gene is TRBV2, the J gene TRBJ1-1; the D is unclear. Germline assignment: CDR1 SNHLY and CDR2 FYNNEI. This CDR3 has 12 residues. V was trimmed by 4 bases and J by 2 bases, leaving 5 bases between them. CDR3 sequence reads: CASSALNTEAFF. CDR3 bases: TGTGCCAGCAGTGCCCTCAACACTGAAGCTTTCTTT.

The chain is built from TRBV13 and TRBJ2-7, with D tentatively TRBD1 (5 bases). Per germline, CDR1 PRHDT and CDR2 FYEKMQ (reference sequence). V shed 4 bases and J shed 6 bases, with 16 bases lying between them. The CDR3 extends over 14 amino acids. The CDR3: CASSSFGQRVEQYF. The CDR3 coding sequence is TGTGCCAGCAGCTCCTTTGGACAACGGGTCGAGCAGTACTTC.

The V gene is TRBV6-5, the J gene TRBJ2-7; 9 bases agree with TRBD1. V shed 4 bases and J 3 bases; nucleotides not matched to a gene: 7. CDR1 MNHEY and CDR2 SVGAGI come from the germline V gene. This CDR3 comprises 15 residues. The CDR3 spells CASSFGDRVDYEQYF. Written as DNA, the CDR3 is TGTGCCAGCAGTTTTGGGGACAGGGTGGACTACGAGCAGTACTTC.

The chain combines TRBV9 with TRBJ2-7, with D tentatively TRBD1 (6 bases). The CDR3 is 15 amino acids. Trimming removed 0 bases from V and 1 base from J, with 11 bases in between. From germline, CDR1 is SGDLS and CDR2 YYNGEE. CDR3 region: CASSVEGTPSYEQYF. CDR3 coding DNA: TGTGCCAGCAGCGTAGAGGGGACACCTTCCTACGAGCAGTACTTC.

The chain uses TRBV5-1 and TRBJ1-6; D unresolved. The CDR3 loop spans 14 amino acids. V was clipped by 0 bases and J by 8 bases, with 9 bases between them. Germline-derived CDR1 and CDR2 are SGHRS and YFSETQ. The CDR3: CASSLEVSYSPLHF. CDR3 nucleotide sequence: TGCGCCAGCAGCTTGGAAGTCAGTTATTCACCCCTCCACTTT.